These 10 T cell receptor beta chains share one sample of origin, sequenced in a study of response to subunit inactivated influenza vaccine. Each CDR3 protein gets one entry after TCRdb re-called the RT-PCR reads with MiXCR. The sample holds over 300,000 distinct CDR3 sequences, about a fifth seen once. This specimen was PBMCs from blood, taken approximately 20 months after vaccination. Receptors were obtained from a man between 50 and 70 years old who received an inactivated influenza vaccine.

This clonotype was counted between two and nine times. The rearrangement uses TRBV20-1 and TRBJ1-6; D remains ambiguous. The V end was cut by 7 bases, the J end by 6 bases, with 13 bases between. The CDR3 is 13 amino acids. Germline loops: CDR1 DFQATT, CDR2 SNEGSKA (reference sequence). Here the CDR3 DNA reads TGCAGTGTCCGGGTATCACCTAATTCACCCCTCCACTTT. It translates to CSVRVSPNSPLHF.

This clonotype was observed a few times. CDR3 bases: TGTGCCAGCAGTTACTCGCACAGCAATAATGGCTACACCTTC. Protein sequence: CASSYSHSNNGYTF. The chain employs TRBV6-5 and TRBJ1-2; no clear D. The germline V gene has CDR1 MNHEY and CDR2 SVGAGI. The CDR3 sequence is 14 residues long. Trimming took 0 bases from V and 6 from J, leaving 11 bases between them.

This clonotype was picked up a small number of times. This chain links TRBV7-8 with TRBJ2-1; no reliable D call. The V end lost 2 bases, the J end lost 5 bases, and 13 bases lay between the germline ends. This CDR3 is 15 amino acids long. CDR1 and CDR2 (germline): SGHVS, FQNEAQ. The CDR3 reads CASSLRSYGHNEQFF. Written as DNA, the CDR3 is TGTGCCAGCAGCTTACGTAGTTATGGGCACAATGAGCAGTTCTTC.

The chain recombines TRBV4-2 with TRBJ1-2; no firm D call. Germline V gene data show CDR1 as LGHNA and CDR2 as YNFKEQ. V lost 0 bases to trimming and J lost 3 bases, with 8 bases between them. This CDR3 has 14 amino acids. The CDR3 DNA is TGTGCCAGCAGCCAAGAAGGCAGAGACTATGGCTACACCTTC. This gives the protein CASSQEGRDYGYTF.

V is TRBV10-3 and J is TRBJ2-5; D remains ambiguous. CDR1 and CDR2 from the germline V gene are ENHRY and SYGVKD. Trimming left V 3 bases short and J 5 bases short, with 10 bases between. This CDR3 region has 13 residues. The CDR3 sequence is CAISDGPRETQYF. The CDR3 DNA reads as TGTGCCATCAGTGATGGCCCACGGGAGACCCAGTACTTC.

The chain carries TRBV7-2 and TRBJ1-2; D is ambiguous. V was cut by 3 bases and J by 6 bases, with 8 bases left in between. The germline V gene encodes CDR1 SGHTA and CDR2 FQGNSA. This CDR3 contains 12 residues. CDR3 bases: TGTGCCAGCAGCTTGTTCTCCGATGGCTACACCTTC. Translating gives CASSLFSDGYTF.

V gene TRBV29-1 combines with J gene TRBJ2-7, with D tentatively TRBD2 (6 bases). V lost 8 bases and J 4 bases, leaving 18 bases between the germline ends. CDR1 SQVTM and CDR2 ANQGSEA come from the germline V gene. This CDR3 is built from 13 residues. CDR3 nucleotide sequence: TGCAGCCATTCTCGAGGGAGGAGTTACGAGCAGTACTTC. Protein sequence: CSHSRGRSYEQYF.

This clonotype was recorded at least ten times. The rearrangement joins TRBV4-3 to TRBJ1-2; the D gene is possibly TRBD1 (6 bases). CDR1 is LGHNA, CDR2 YSLEER, per germline. The CDR3 has 12 residues. The ends were cut back, 8 bases at V and 4 bases at J, with 11 bases in the middle. The CDR3: CASGGPGYGYTF. CDR3 sequence (DNA): TGCGCCAGCGGGGGGCCAGGCTATGGCTACACCTTC.

The J gene is TRBJ1-6, the V gene TRBV20-1; the D is unclear. Germline V CDR1 and CDR2: DFQATT, SNEGSKA (reference sequence). V was shortened by 3 bases and J by 7 bases, with 13 bases between the two germline ends. The CDR3 loop spans 14 amino acids. For the CDR3, the DNA is TGCAGTGCTAGTATAGGGTCATCAAATTCACCCCTCCACTTT. Its protein product is CSASIGSSNSPLHF.

This clonotype came up a few times. This sequence joins TRBV28 and TRBJ2-6; tentatively, D is TRBD1 (6 bases). CDR1 and CDR2 (germline): MDHEN, SYDVKM. The CDR3 runs to 13 residues. V was pared by 7 bases and J by 3 bases, with 7 bases between. CDR3 amino acids: CASKGVGANVLTF. For the CDR3, the DNA is TGTGCCAGCAAGGGGGTTGGGGCCAACGTCCTGACTTTC.